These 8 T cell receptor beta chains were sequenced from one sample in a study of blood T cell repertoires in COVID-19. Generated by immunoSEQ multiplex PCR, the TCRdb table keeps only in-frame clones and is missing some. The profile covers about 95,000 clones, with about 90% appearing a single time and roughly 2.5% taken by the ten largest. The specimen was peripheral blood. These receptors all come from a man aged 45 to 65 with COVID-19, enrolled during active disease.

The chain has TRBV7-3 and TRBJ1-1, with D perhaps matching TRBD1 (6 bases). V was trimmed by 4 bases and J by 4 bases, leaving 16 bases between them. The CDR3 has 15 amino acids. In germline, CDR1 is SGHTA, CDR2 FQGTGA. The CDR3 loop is CASSSSGPGATEAFF. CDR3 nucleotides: TGTGCCAGCAGCTCCAGTGGGCCAGGGGCCACTGAAGCTTTCTTT.

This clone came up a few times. The CDR3 region is CASSLKREPQHF. Written as DNA, the CDR3 is TGTGCCAGCAGTTTAAAGCGCGAGCCCCAGCATTTT. This chain connects TRBV28 to TRBJ1-5; D ambiguous. CDR1 and CDR2 from the germline V gene are MDHEN and SYDVKM. This CDR3 spans 12 amino acids. Between the trimmed V and J ends, which lost 2 bases and 8 bases, there was a span of 7 bases.

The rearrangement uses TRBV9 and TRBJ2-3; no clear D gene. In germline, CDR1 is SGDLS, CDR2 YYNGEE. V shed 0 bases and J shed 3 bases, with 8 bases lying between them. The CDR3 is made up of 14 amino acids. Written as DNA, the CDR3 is TGTGCCAGCAGCGTAGCTAGAAGGACAGATACGCAGTATTTT. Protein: CASSVARRTDTQYF.

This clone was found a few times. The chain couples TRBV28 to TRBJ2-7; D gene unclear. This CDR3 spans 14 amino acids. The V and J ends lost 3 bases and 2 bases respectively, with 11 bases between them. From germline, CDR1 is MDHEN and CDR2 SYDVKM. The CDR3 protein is CASSFRRIPYEQYF. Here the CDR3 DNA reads TGTGCCAGCAGTTTCCGCAGGATACCCTACGAGCAGTACTTC. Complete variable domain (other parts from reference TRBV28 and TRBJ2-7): DVKVTQSSRYLVKRTGEKVFLECVQDMDHENMFWYRQDPGLGLRLIYFSYDVKMKEKGDIPEGYSVSREKKERFSLILESASTNQTSMYLCASSFRRIPYEQYFGPGTRLTVT.

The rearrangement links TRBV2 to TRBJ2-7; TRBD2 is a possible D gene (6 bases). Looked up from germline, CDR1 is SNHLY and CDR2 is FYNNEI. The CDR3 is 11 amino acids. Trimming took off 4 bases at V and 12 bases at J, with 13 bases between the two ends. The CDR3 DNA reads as TGTGCCAGCAGTGTGGGATTCGGGGGGTACTTC. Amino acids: CASSVGFGGYF. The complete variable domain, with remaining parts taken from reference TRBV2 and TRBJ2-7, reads EPEVTQTPSHQVTQMGQEVILRCVPISNHLYFYWYRQILGQKVEFLVSFYNNEISEKSEIFDDQFSVERPDGSNFTLKIRSTKLEDSAMYFCASSVGFGGYFGPGTRLTVT.

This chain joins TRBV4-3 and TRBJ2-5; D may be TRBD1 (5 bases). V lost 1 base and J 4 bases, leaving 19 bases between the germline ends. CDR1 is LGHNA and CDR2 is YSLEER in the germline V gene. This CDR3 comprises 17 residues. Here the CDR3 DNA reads TGCGCCAGCAGCCAAGCACCTGGCCGCAGCCAGGGAGAGACCCAGTACTTC. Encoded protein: CASSQAPGRSQGETQYF.

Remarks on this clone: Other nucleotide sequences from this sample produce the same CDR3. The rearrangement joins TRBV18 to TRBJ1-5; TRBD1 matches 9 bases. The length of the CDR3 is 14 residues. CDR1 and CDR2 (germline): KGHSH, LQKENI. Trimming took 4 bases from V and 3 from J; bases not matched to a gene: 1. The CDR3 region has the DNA TGTGCCAGCTCACGGGACAGGGACAATCAGCCCCAGCATTTT. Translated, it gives CASSRDRDNQPQHF.

CDR3 amino acids: CASSLGQDSGNTIYF. CDR3 sequence (DNA): TGTGCCAGCAGCTTGGGACAAGACTCTGGAAACACCATATATTTT. The chain couples TRBV5-4 to TRBJ1-3; D remains unclear. The V gene lost 0 bases and the J gene lost 0 bases, with 7 bases spanning the gap. This CDR3 has 15 amino acids. CDR1 and CDR2 (germline): SGHNT, YYREEE (reference sequence).